The 25 T cell receptor beta chains below all came from one sample that was sequenced in a study of early T cells in non-severe SARS-CoV-2 infection. TCRdb independently ran MiXCR on the 5' RACE reads; one entry per CDR3 protein. The sample has about 80,000 distinct CDR3 sequences, roughly 6% seen once. Input material: whole blood. Receptors originate from an adult who was a healthcare worker with PCR-confirmed SARS-CoV-2 infection or an uninfected control (not recorded which).

This clonotype appeared a few times. A much larger clone differs from this one at a single base, so this may be a read error. Here the CDR3 DNA reads TGTGCCAGCAGCTTAGCTAGCACAGATACGCAGTATTTT. Translating gives CASSLASTDTQYF. The chain has TRBV7-2 and TRBJ2-3; D not resolved. Germline V gene data show CDR1 as SGHTA and CDR2 as FQGNSA. CDR3 length: 13 residues. V was shortened by 0 bases and J by 0 bases, with 1 base between the two germline ends.

At least ten counts were recorded for this clonotype. Here the CDR3 DNA reads TGTGCCAGCAGACCGGGACAGGGTGGCAATGAGCAGTTCTTC. Residues: CASRPGQGGNEQFF. This chain joins TRBV6-1 and TRBJ2-1; 9 positions agree with TRBD1. The V segment lost 6 bases and the J segment 6 bases; nucleotides outside the gene matches: 6. This CDR3 is 14 amino acids long. Germline assignment: CDR1 MNHNS and CDR2 SASEGT.

This clonotype came up a few times. V usage is TRBV30 and J usage is TRBJ1-5; no firm D call. The CDR3 consists of 12 residues. Germline V gene sequence: CDR1 GTSNPN, CDR2 SVGIG (reference sequence). Trimming removed 2 bases from V and 4 bases from J, with 6 bases in between. The CDR3 DNA sequence: TGTGCCTGGAGTCAAGGGAATCAGCCCCAGCATTTT. Translating gives CAWSQGNQPQHF.

The J gene is TRBJ2-7, the V gene TRBV18; TRBD1 matches 8 bases. The CDR3 spans 14 residues. The ends lost 5 bases at V and 2 bases at J; junction bases unmatched: 5. Germline CDR1 KGHSH, CDR2 LQKENI. The chain's CDR3 is CASSAGTGAYEQYF. The CDR3 coding sequence is TGTGCCAGCTCAGCCGGGACAGGAGCCTACGAGCAGTACTTC. Drawing the rest from reference TRBV18 and TRBJ2-7, the complete variable domain is NAGVMQNPRHLVRRRGQEARLRCSPMKGHSHVYWYRQLPEEGLKFMVYLQKENIIDESGMPKERFSAEFPKEGPSILRIQQVVRGDSAAYFCASSAGTGAYEQYFGPGTRLTVT.

This clonotype came up a few times. The CDR3 protein is CASSYGTGAHEQYF. In nucleotides, the CDR3 is TGTGCCAGCAGTTATGGGACAGGGGCCCACGAGCAGTACTTC. This chain links TRBV7-8 with TRBJ2-7; 10 positions agree with TRBD1. Looked up from germline, CDR1 is SGHVS and CDR2 is FQNEAQ. Losses at the gene ends were 6 bases for V and 5 bases for J; bases not matched to a gene: 7. CDR3 length: 14 residues.

The chain couples TRBV10-3 to TRBJ2-3; no clear D. V lost 5 bases and J 4 bases, leaving 13 bases between the germline ends. Germline V CDR1 and CDR2: ENHRY, SYGVKD. The CDR3 length is 14 residues. The CDR3 loop is CAISRGPRADTQYF. The CDR3 DNA reads as TGTGCCATCAGTCGTGGGCCCCGGGCAGATACGCAGTATTTT.

This chain joins TRBV18 and TRBJ2-7; TRBD1 or TRBD2 may be the D gene (5 bases each). This CDR3 has 17 residues. Germline CDR1 and CDR2: KGHSH and LQKENI. The V end lost 3 bases, the J end lost 0 bases, and 18 bases lay between the germline ends. CDR3 sequence: CASSPSSGTASSYEQYF. The CDR3 nucleotides are TGTGCCAGCTCACCGAGCTCCGGGACCGCAAGCTCCTACGAGCAGTACTTC.

Many counts were recorded for this clonotype. The V and J genes are TRBV9 and TRBJ2-7; D possibly matches TRBD1 or TRBD2 (5 bases each). Germline V lookup: CDR1 SGDLS, CDR2 YYNGEE. The V gene lost 7 bases and the J gene lost 6 bases, with 14 bases spanning the gap. This CDR3 contains 12 residues. The CDR3 is CASDPGTGEQYF. Here the CDR3 DNA reads TGTGCCAGCGACCCAGGGACGGGCGAGCAGTACTTC.

This clonotype was seen many times. The genes are TRBV12-3 or TRBV12-4 and TRBJ1-3; D is perhaps TRBD1 (6 bases). V was pared by 6 bases and J by 0 bases, with 12 bases between. CDR3 length: 15 amino acids. The CDR3 here is CASRRQESSGNTIYF. In DNA, the CDR3 is TGTGCCAGCAGAAGACAGGAGAGCTCTGGAAACACCATATATTTT.

The chain combines TRBV6-1 with TRBJ1-2; TRBD1 matches at 11 bases. The CDR3 sequence is 15 residues long. The junction had 4 bases not matched to a gene; V was cut back by 4 bases and J by 3 bases. Germline-derived CDR1 and CDR2 are MNHNS and SASEGT. This chain's CDR3 is CASSVWTGGDYGYTF. CDR3 DNA sequence: TGTGCCAGCAGTGTTTGGACAGGGGGCGACTATGGCTACACCTTC.

This clonotype was recorded at least ten times. V is TRBV6-6 and J is TRBJ2-3; 8 positions match TRBD2. Trimming took 7 bases from V and 7 from J; bases not matched to a gene: 7. Germline V gene lookup returns CDR1 MNHNY and CDR2 SVGAGI (reference sequence). This CDR3 spans 13 amino acids. CDR3 nucleotide sequence: TGTGCCAGCACCCCGCGGGGGGATCATACGCAGTATTTT. Protein sequence: CASTPRGDHTQYF.

Here the CDR3 reads CASNPQSPYEQYF. The CDR3 DNA reads as TGTGCCAGCAACCCGCAATCCCCCTACGAGCAGTACTTC. J is TRBJ2-7 and V is TRBV28; D remains unclear. The V gene's germline CDR1 is MDHEN and CDR2 SYDVKM. This CDR3 has 13 amino acids. V lost 7 bases, J lost 2 bases, and 12 bases lay in between.

The table lists this clonotype with many counts. The V and J genes are TRBV11-2 and TRBJ1-1; the D is unclear. The CDR3 covers 16 residues. V was pared by 1 base and J by 2 bases, with 14 bases between. Germline loops: CDR1 SGHAT, CDR2 FQNNGV. Here the CDR3 reads CASSLGLPGHNTEAFF. The DNA of the CDR3 is TGTGCCAGCAGCTTAGGGCTCCCGGGCCATAACACTGAAGCTTTCTTT.

This clonotype has a handful of counts. Given the absence of the conserved phenylalanine or tryptophan at the CDR3 end, a read error is likely. This chain joins TRBV5-4 and TRBJ2-2; TRBD2 matches at 12 bases. Germline-derived CDR1 and CDR2 are SGHNT and YYREEE (reference sequence). This CDR3 comprises 17 residues. V lost 0 bases to trimming and J lost 6 bases; unmatched junction nucleotides: 6. The CDR3 bases are TGTGCCAGCAGCTTGGTAGCTAGCGGGGGGGCTCCCGGGGAGCTGTTTCTT. Encoded protein: CASSLVASGGAPGELFL.

In regard to this clonotype: Since a much larger clone is just one base distant, this may be a read error. The chain joins TRBV7-6 to TRBJ1-1; D uncertain. CDR1 is SGHVS and CDR2 is FNYEAQ in the germline V gene. The CDR3 loop spans 12 amino acids. The CDR3, as DNA: TGTACCAGCAGAGACCGTAACACTGAAGCTTTCTTT. This translates into CTSRDRNTEAFF.

This clonotype showed up just a few times. CDR3 protein: CASSQTDYTEAFF. CDR3 in DNA: TGTGCCAGCAGCCAGACCGACTACACTGAAGCTTTCTTT. This rearrangement joins TRBV7-9 to TRBJ1-1; D remains ambiguous. The CDR3 has 13 residues. V was clipped by 5 bases and J by 3 bases, with 10 bases between them. Per the germline V gene, CDR1 is SEHNR and CDR2 is FQNEAQ (reference sequence).

The chain links TRBV7-2 to TRBJ2-7; D unclear. Trimming took 1 base from V and 4 from J, leaving 8 bases between them. The CDR3 runs 13 residues. CDR1 SGHTA and CDR2 FQGNSA come from the germline V gene. The DNA for the CDR3 is TGTGCCAGCAGCTTAGGAGGAGTATACGAGCAGTACTTC. Amino acids: CASSLGGVYEQYF.

This clonotype has at least ten counts. The rearrangement joins TRBV18 to TRBJ1-5; a weak D match, TRBD1 (5 bases). Trimming shortened V by 2 bases and J by 1 base, and 9 bases separated the two germline ends. CDR1 and CDR2 from the germline V gene are KGHSH and LQKENI. This CDR3 has 15 residues. Here the CDR3 DNA reads TGTGCCAGCTCACCAGGGACGCAAAGCAATCAGCCCCAGCATTTT. It encodes CASSPGTQSNQPQHF.

This clonotype has a count of ten or more. This rearrangement joins TRBV6-5 to TRBJ1-2; 9 nucleotides agree with TRBD1. The CDR3 is made up of 14 amino acids. Per germline, CDR1 MNHEY and CDR2 SVGAGI. Germline trimming cut 6 bases from V and 5 bases from J; bases unmatched to any gene: 7. CDR3 coding DNA: TGTGCCAGCAGCCGAACAGGGGGCGCTTATGGCTACACCTTC. Encoded protein: CASSRTGGAYGYTF.

This clonotype was observed many times. The CDR3 DNA sequence: TGCAGTGCTAGAGAGGCCAGGGGGCAAGGGAATTCACCCCTCCACTTT. This translates into CSAREARGQGNSPLHF. The genes are TRBV20-1 and TRBJ1-6; TRBD1 agrees at 8 bases. J gave up 7 bases and V 0 bases, and 8 bases lay outside the gene matches. The CDR3 totals 16 residues. Germline CDR1 DFQATT, CDR2 SNEGSKA (reference sequence).

J is TRBJ2-5 and V is TRBV7-2; either TRBD1 or TRBD2 may fit D (6 bases each). The ends were cut back, 7 bases at V and 2 bases at J, with 11 bases in the middle. CDR3 length: 13 residues. In germline, CDR1 is SGHTA, CDR2 FQGNSA. The CDR3 loop is CASTRGGQETQYF. The CDR3 DNA follows: TGTGCCAGCACCCGAGGGGGGCAAGAGACCCAGTACTTC.

Ten or more counts support this clonotype. The gene calls are TRBV11-2 and TRBJ1-5, with D hard to call. Germline CDR1 is SGHAT and CDR2 is FQNNGV. There are 15 residues in the CDR3. Trimming left V 1 base short and J 7 bases short, with 14 bases between. The CDR3 sequence is CASSLAAGLGQPQHF. The CDR3 nucleotides are TGTGCCAGCAGCTTAGCGGCCGGGTTGGGCCAGCCCCAGCATTTT.

The sample holds many counts of this clonotype. The V gene is TRBV20-1, the J gene TRBJ1-1; D possibly corresponds to TRBD1 (6 bases). The CDR3 is 13 residues long. V dropped 0 bases and J dropped 8 bases, with 13 bases sitting between them. Germline V gene data show CDR1 as DFQATT and CDR2 as SNEGSKA (reference sequence). CDR3 nucleotides: TGCAGTGCTAGAGATGGGGGCCGAAGCGAAGCTTTCTTT. It is translated as CSARDGGRSEAFF.

This clonotype was counted only a few times. This chain joins TRBV12-3 or TRBV12-4 and TRBJ2-3; 8 bases align to TRBD1. V dropped 6 bases and J dropped 5; count of bases not matched to a gene: 7. The CDR3 is 14 residues long. The DNA of the CDR3 is TGTGCCAGCAGGACAGGACAGGGCATAGATACGCAGTATTTT. Protein product: CASRTGQGIDTQYF.

At least ten counts were recorded for this clonotype. The J gene is TRBJ1-1, the V gene TRBV29-1; D gene ambiguous. The ends were cut back, 5 bases at V and 0 bases at J, with 10 bases in the middle. The CDR3 runs to 13 residues. Germline V lookup: CDR1 SQVTM, CDR2 ANQGSEA. The DNA of the CDR3 is TGCAGCGTTCTGGTTTTAATGAACACTGAAGCTTTCTTT. This sequence encodes CSVLVLMNTEAFF.